The 14 T cell receptor beta chains presented below share a single source sample, sequenced in a study of cytomegalovirus exposure and HLA in healthy donors. Vbeta (60) and Jbeta (13) primers were used in the PCR. TCRdb keeps only in-frame clones here, not all; method: immunoSEQ multiplex PCR. Counted here are about 140,000 clones, about four fifths occurring once; the ten biggest clones make up roughly 2%. The source material was PBMCs. These receptors were collected from a man in his thirties or forties in good health and CMV-seronegative.

This clone was seen just once. The chain joins TRBV19 to TRBJ2-7, with 8 bases lining up with TRBD1. Germline-derived CDR1 and CDR2 are LNHDA and SQIVND (reference sequence). The CDR3 consists of 15 residues. Trimming at V came to 5 bases and at J to 4 bases, leaving 10 bases not matched to a gene. The CDR3 region is CASSPSGGAGYEQYF. In nucleotides, the CDR3 is TGTGCCAGTAGTCCTTCAGGGGGCGCTGGGTACGAGCAGTACTTC.

CDR3 residues: CAGGGGTGGLYTEAFF. The CDR3 DNA follows: TGTGCCGGGGGCGGGGGGACAGGGGGCCTTTATACTGAAGCTTTCTTT. The V and J genes are TRBV28 and TRBJ1-1; the match to TRBD1 covers 12 bases. Germline V lookup: CDR1 MDHEN, CDR2 SYDVKM. This CDR3 is built from 16 residues. With 11 bases clipped from V and 5 bases from J, the junction kept 15 bases outside the gene matches.

In its sample, this clone was seen a few times. For the CDR3, the DNA is TGCGCCAGCAGTTTCTACTCCGGGGAGCTGTTTTTT. This sequence encodes CASSFYSGELFF. J is TRBJ2-2 and V is TRBV10-1; no firm D call. Trimming took 5 bases from V and 6 from J, leaving 7 bases between them. CDR1 WNHNN and CDR2 SYGVQD come from the germline V gene (reference sequence). The CDR3 consists of 12 residues.

This clone was seen just once. The chain uses TRBV27 and TRBJ1-1; 8 positions agree with TRBD1. Germline CDR1 reads MNHEY; CDR2 reads SMNVEV (reference sequence). The CDR3 runs 14 residues. The ends lost 5 bases at V and 1 base at J; junction bases unmatched: 3. The CDR3 DNA reads as TGTGCCAGCAGTAAAGGACAGGGGAACACTGAAGCTTTCTTT. It translates to CASSKGQGNTEAFF.

The chain combines TRBV25-1 with TRBJ1-2; possible D gene TRBD1, 6 bases. With 6 bases removed from V and 5 bases from J, the gap between germline ends came to 22 bases. Germline V gene data show CDR1 as MGHDK and CDR2 as SYGVNS. CDR3 length: 16 residues. The CDR3 coding sequence is TGTGCCAGCAGAGGGGGAAGACAGAGCTCGGCTTATGGCTACACCTTC. Translation: CASRGGRQSSAYGYTF.

This chain joins TRBV4-1 and TRBJ2-1, with a weak D call TRBD2 (5 bases). With 1 base removed from V and 7 bases from J, the gap between germline ends came to 20 bases. This CDR3 has 17 residues. Germline-derived CDR1 and CDR2 are MGHRA and YSYEKL. The CDR3: CASSQASRRRSVNEQFF. CDR3 coding DNA: TGCGCCAGCAGCCAAGCTAGCAGACGCCGATCTGTGAATGAGCAGTTCTTC.

V and J are TRBV6-5 and TRBJ1-1; tentatively, D is TRBD1 (5 bases). The CDR3 sequence is 15 residues long. Germline V lookup: CDR1 MNHEY, CDR2 SVGAGI. Trimming cost V 0 bases and J 4 bases, with 12 bases left between them. CDR3 sequence: CASSYSPGIGTEAFF. The CDR3 nucleotides are TGTGCCAGCAGTTACTCACCAGGGATAGGCACTGAAGCTTTCTTT.

V usage is TRBV5-1 and J usage is TRBJ2-5, with TRBD2 identical over 9 bases. J was trimmed by 5 bases and V by 4 bases; bases with no gene match: 15. The CDR3 is 17 residues long. Germline CDR1 SGHRS, CDR2 YFSETQ. CDR3: CASSPPTGAGGGETQYF. CDR3 in DNA: TGCGCCAGCAGCCCGCCGACAGGCGCGGGAGGGGGGGAGACCCAGTACTTC. The entire variable domain, with the rest obtained from reference TRBV5-1 and TRBJ2-5, is as follows: KAGVTQTPRYLIKTRGQQVTLSCSPISGHRSVSWYQQTPGQGLQFLFEYFSETQRNKGNFPGRFSGRQFSNSRSEMNVSTLELGDSALYLCASSPPTGAGGGETQYFGPGTRLLVL.

The chain couples TRBV7-9 to TRBJ2-7; D remains unclear. Germline assignment: CDR1 SEHNR and CDR2 FQNEAQ (reference sequence). CDR3 length: 13 residues. Trimming took 5 bases from V and 2 from J, leaving 10 bases between them. Here the CDR3 reads CASSQSGPYEQYF. As DNA, the CDR3 is TGTGCCAGCAGCCAATCGGGTCCCTACGAGCAGTACTTC.

V is TRBV2 and J is TRBJ2-5; TRBD1 aligns across 11 bases. V shed 11 bases, J shed 4 bases, and the junction held 6 bases outside the gene matches. The CDR3 length is 13 residues. From germline, CDR1 is SNHLY and CDR2 FYNNEI. CDR3 coding DNA: TGTGCCGGACGGACAGGGGGCAGAGAGACCCAGTACTTC. Translating gives CAGRTGGRETQYF. Combining the CDR3 with reference TRBV2 and TRBJ2-5 gives the whole variable domain EPEVTQTPSHQVTQMGQEVILRCVPISNHLYFYWYRQILGQKVEFLVSFYNNEISEKSEIFDDQFSVERPDGSNFTLKIRSTKLEDSAMYFCAGRTGGRETQYFGPGTRLLVL.

The chain links TRBV27 to TRBJ1-2; no definite D call. The V end lost 6 bases, the J end lost 2 bases, and 19 bases lay between the germline ends. The CDR3 covers 16 residues. Germline values: CDR1 MNHEY, CDR2 SMNVEV (reference sequence). The CDR3 DNA reads TGTGCCAGCAGGAGTTCTCTCCTGTGGAGGAACTATGGCTACACCTTC. Translating it yields CASRSSLLWRNYGYTF.

This clone was counted only a few times. The rearrangement uses TRBV2 and TRBJ1-1, with 8 bases lining up with TRBD1. Germline CDR1 SNHLY, CDR2 FYNNEI. The CDR3 is 14 amino acids. With 5 bases clipped from V and 2 bases from J, the junction kept 4 bases outside the gene matches. The CDR3 sequence: CASSRTGLNTEAFF. CDR3 DNA sequence: TGTGCCAGCAGTCGGACAGGGCTCAACACTGAAGCTTTCTTT.

The V gene is TRBV4-1, the J gene TRBJ1-4, with D perhaps matching TRBD1 (5 bases). The V end lost 2 bases, the J end lost 7 bases, and 11 bases lay between the germline ends. CDR1 is MGHRA and CDR2 is YSYEKL in the germline V gene. The CDR3 sequence is 14 residues long. The CDR3 region is CASSQRGMGEKLFF. Written as DNA, the CDR3 is TGCGCCAGCAGCCAACGGGGGATGGGTGAAAAACTGTTTTTT.

The V call is TRBV28, the J call TRBJ2-2; a possible D gene is TRBD2 (5 bases). Trimming stripped 8 bases from V and 1 base from J, with 8 bases between. The CDR3 is 13 residues long. Germline V gene lookup returns CDR1 MDHEN and CDR2 SYDVKM. Written as DNA, the CDR3 is TGTGCCAGCCTTCGGGGGAACACCGGGGAGCTGTTTTTT. The encoded protein is CASLRGNTGELFF.